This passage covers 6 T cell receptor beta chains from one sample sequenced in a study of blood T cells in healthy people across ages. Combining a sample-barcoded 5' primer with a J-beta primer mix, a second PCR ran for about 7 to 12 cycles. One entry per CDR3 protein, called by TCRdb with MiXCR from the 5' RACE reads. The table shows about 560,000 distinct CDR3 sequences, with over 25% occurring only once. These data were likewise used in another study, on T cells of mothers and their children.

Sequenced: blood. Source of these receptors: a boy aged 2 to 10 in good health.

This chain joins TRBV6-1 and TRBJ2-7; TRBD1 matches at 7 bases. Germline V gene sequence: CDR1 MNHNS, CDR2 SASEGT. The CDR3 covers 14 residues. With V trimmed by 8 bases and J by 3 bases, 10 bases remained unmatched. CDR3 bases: TGTGCCAGCCTGCTGCTGGGGGACAGCTACGAGCAGTACTTC. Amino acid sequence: CASLLLGDSYEQYF.

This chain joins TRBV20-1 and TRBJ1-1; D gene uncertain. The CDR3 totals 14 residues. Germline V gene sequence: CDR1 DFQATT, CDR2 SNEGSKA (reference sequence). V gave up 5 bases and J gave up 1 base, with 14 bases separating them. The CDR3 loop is CSAVPGRTNTEAFF. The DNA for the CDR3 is TGCAGTGCTGTCCCAGGACGGACGAACACTGAAGCTTTCTTT.

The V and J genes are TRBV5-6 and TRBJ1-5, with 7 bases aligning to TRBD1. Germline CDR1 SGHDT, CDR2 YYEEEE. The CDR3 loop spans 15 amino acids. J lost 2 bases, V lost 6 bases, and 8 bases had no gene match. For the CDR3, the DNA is TGTGCCAGCACATTGACAGGACAGGGCAATCAGCCCCAGCATTTT. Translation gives CASTLTGQGNQPQHF.

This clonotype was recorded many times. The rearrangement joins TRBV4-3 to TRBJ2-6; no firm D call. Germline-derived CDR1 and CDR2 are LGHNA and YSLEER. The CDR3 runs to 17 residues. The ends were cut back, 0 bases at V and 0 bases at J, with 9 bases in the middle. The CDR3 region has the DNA TGCGCCAGCAGCCAAGAACCTCCCCCCTCTGGGGCCAACGTCCTGACTTTC. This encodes CASSQEPPPSGANVLTF.

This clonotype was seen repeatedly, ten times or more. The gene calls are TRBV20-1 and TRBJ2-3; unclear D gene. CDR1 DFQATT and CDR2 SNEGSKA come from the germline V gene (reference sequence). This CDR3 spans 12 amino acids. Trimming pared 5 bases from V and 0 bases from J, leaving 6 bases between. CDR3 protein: CSASPSTDTQYF. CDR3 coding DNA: TGCAGTGCTTCCCCGAGCACAGATACGCAGTATTTT.

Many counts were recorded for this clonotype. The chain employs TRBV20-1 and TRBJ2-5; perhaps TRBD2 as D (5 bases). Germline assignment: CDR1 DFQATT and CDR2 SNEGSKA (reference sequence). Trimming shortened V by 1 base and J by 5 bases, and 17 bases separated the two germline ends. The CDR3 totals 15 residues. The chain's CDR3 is CSARASAGVRETQYF. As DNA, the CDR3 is TGCAGTGCTAGAGCCTCGGCCGGGGTCCGGGAGACCCAGTACTTC.